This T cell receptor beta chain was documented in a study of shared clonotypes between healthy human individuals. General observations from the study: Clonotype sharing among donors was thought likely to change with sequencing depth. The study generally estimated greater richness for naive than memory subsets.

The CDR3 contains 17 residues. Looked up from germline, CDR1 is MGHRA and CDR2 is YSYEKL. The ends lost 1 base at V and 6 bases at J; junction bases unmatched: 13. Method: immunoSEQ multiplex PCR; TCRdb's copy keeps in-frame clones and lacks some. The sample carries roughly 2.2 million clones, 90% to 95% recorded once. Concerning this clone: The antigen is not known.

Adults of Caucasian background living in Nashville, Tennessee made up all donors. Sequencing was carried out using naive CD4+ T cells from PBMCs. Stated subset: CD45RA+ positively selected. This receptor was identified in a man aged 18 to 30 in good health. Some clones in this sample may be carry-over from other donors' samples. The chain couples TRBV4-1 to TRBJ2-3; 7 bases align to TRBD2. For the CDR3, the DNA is TGCGCCAGCAGCCAAGCCCCGGGGGGACTTCTGGTGGATACGCAGTATTTT. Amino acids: CASSQAPGGLLVDTQYF.